Presented here are 14 T cell receptor beta chains from one specimen sequenced in a study of T cells in Graves' hyperthyroidism and ophthalmopathy. There were TCR beta CDR3 regions amplified from RNA transcripts. HTBI primers were used for first-round RT-PCR of the TCR CDR3. TCRdb fed the multiplex PCR reads into MiXCR, producing one record per CDR3 protein. The data show more than 300,000 distinct CDR3 sequences, roughly 15% seen once. The sample taken for sequencing was blood. These receptor sequences come from a woman aged 25 to 45 with Graves' hyperthyroidism that later progressed to Graves' ophthalmopathy.

V usage is TRBV13 and J usage is TRBJ2-7, with TRBD1 identical over 12 bases. The CDR3 extends over 15 amino acids. Germline CDR1 reads PRHDT; CDR2 reads FYEKMQ (reference sequence). V dropped 3 bases and J dropped 3; count of bases not matched to a gene: 3. The chain's CDR3 is CASSLGQGAYYEQYF. The DNA of the CDR3 is TGTGCCAGCAGCTTGGGACAGGGGGCTTACTACGAGCAGTACTTC.

This clonotype was seen many times. J is TRBJ2-3 and V is TRBV27; D gene ambiguous. The germline gives CDR1 MNHEY, CDR2 SMNVEV (reference sequence). This CDR3 has 11 residues. V was pared by 3 bases and J by 6 bases, with 4 bases between. The CDR3: CASSFMDTQYF. CDR3 nucleotides: TGTGCCAGCAGTTTCATGGATACGCAGTATTTT.

This chain links TRBV2 with TRBJ2-2; the match to TRBD2 covers 9 bases. The V gene's germline CDR1 is SNHLY and CDR2 FYNNEI. The ends lost 11 bases at V and 3 bases at J; junction bases unmatched: 16. CDR3 length equals 17 residues. The CDR3 loop is CACSPRGGGADTGELFF. The CDR3 bases are TGTGCCTGCTCTCCGAGGGGCGGGGGGGCGGACACCGGGGAGCTGTTTTTT.

This clonotype has at least ten counts. The chain uses TRBV7-9 and TRBJ2-1; 13 bases line up with TRBD2. Losses at the gene ends were 6 bases for V and 4 bases for J; bases not matched to a gene: 3. CDR1 is SEHNR, CDR2 FQNEAQ, per germline (reference sequence). The CDR3 contains 15 residues. For the CDR3, the DNA is TGTGCCAGCAGACTAGCGGGGGGGATGTACAATGAGCAGTTCTTC. Translating gives CASRLAGGMYNEQFF.

This clonotype was recorded many times. The V and J genes are TRBV6-2 or TRBV6-3 and TRBJ2-1; D is ambiguous. V was trimmed by 6 bases and J by 8 bases, leaving 17 bases between them. The CDR3 totals 14 residues. Germline lookup yields CDR1 MNHEY and CDR2 SVGEGT. The CDR3 coding sequence is TGTGCCAGCAGGGAGACAAGGTTTTTTCATGAGCAGTTCTTC. Translating it yields CASRETRFFHEQFF.

This clonotype occurred many times. The chain is built from TRBV2 and TRBJ1-1, with D uncertain. The V end lost 2 bases, the J end lost 7 bases, and 17 bases lay between the germline ends. The germline CDR1 and CDR2 sequences are SNHLY and FYNNEI. The CDR3 sequence is 15 residues long. The CDR3 bases are TGTGCCAGCAGTGAACTTGACATCAGACCCAATGAAGCTTTCTTT. Protein: CASSELDIRPNEAFF.

The chain joins TRBV12-3 or TRBV12-4 to TRBJ1-2; D is undetermined. V was clipped by 4 bases and J by 8 bases, with 14 bases between them. The CDR3 has 13 amino acids. DNA of the CDR3: TGTGCCAGCAGTTACCGCCGGGGTCCGGGCTACACCTTC. Its protein product is CASSYRRGPGYTF.

This clonotype has only a few counts. The chain joins TRBV7-9 to TRBJ2-7; 16 bases line up with TRBD2. V was pared by 5 bases and J by 6 bases, with 10 bases of the junction left unmatched. Germline CDR1 SEHNR, CDR2 FQNEAQ (reference sequence). The CDR3 is 17 amino acids. CDR3: CASSEGLAGGPGSEQYF. CDR3 DNA sequence: TGTGCCAGCAGCGAGGGACTAGCGGGGGGGCCTGGAAGCGAGCAGTACTTC.

In this sample, this clonotype turned up many times. This sequence joins TRBV5-8 and TRBJ2-7; 8 bases are a match to TRBD2. Per the germline V gene, CDR1 is SGHTS and CDR2 is YDEGEE. CDR3 length: 15 amino acids. Unmatched junction bases numbered 9, after V lost 2 bases and J lost 5 bases. The CDR3 bases are TGTGCCAGCAGCTTCGTCGGGAGGGCCGCGGACGAGCAGTACTTC. Translated, it gives CASSFVGRAADEQYF.

This clonotype was observed at least ten times. CDR3 coding DNA: TGCGCCAGCAGTCGAGACAGGGGTGAAAAACTGTTTTTT. Residues: CASSRDRGEKLFF. The chain recombines TRBV10-2 with TRBJ1-4, with 8 bases that match TRBD1. CDR1 is WSHSY and CDR2 is SAAADI in the germline V gene. J lost 7 bases, V lost 5 bases, and 3 bases had no gene match. The CDR3 totals 13 residues.

A few counts support this clonotype. The chain links TRBV18 to TRBJ1-3, with a possible D match to TRBD1 (6 bases). Germline assignment: CDR1 KGHSH and CDR2 LQKENI. CDR3 size: 16 residues. V was cut by 0 bases and J by 0 bases, with 9 bases left in between. In nucleotides, the CDR3 is TGTGCCAGCTCACCACCCGGACAGTACTCTGGAAACACCATATATTTT. Its protein is CASSPPGQYSGNTIYF. The variable domain in full, with the rest retrieved from reference TRBV18 and TRBJ1-3, is NAGVMQNPRHLVRRRGQEARLRCSPMKGHSHVYWYRQLPEEGLKFMVYLQKENIIDESGMPKERFSAEFPKEGPSILRIQQVVRGDSAAYFCASSPPGQYSGNTIYFGEGSWLTVV.

This clonotype was recorded a few times. The chain links TRBV28 to TRBJ2-1; a possible D gene is TRBD2 (6 bases). The CDR3 totals 16 residues. Looked up from germline, CDR1 is MDHEN and CDR2 is SYDVKM. V gave up 5 bases and J gave up 8 bases, with 22 bases separating them. The CDR3 loop reads CASSGGRLPLQDEQFF. CDR3 sequence (DNA): TGTGCCAGCAGTGGAGGGCGACTACCATTACAAGATGAGCAGTTCTTC.

Ten or more counts support this clonotype. The V call is TRBV20-1, the J call TRBJ2-2; possibly TRBD1 for D (5 bases). Trimming cost V 7 bases and J 6 bases, with 18 bases left between them. The CDR3 runs 14 residues. CDR1 and CDR2 (germline): DFQATT, SNEGSKA (reference sequence). The CDR3 DNA follows: TGCAGTGTCTCAGGGCGACCAGCATCCGGGGAGCTGTTTTTT. Translated, it gives CSVSGRPASGELFF.

This clonotype showed up many times. The rearrangement uses TRBV28 and TRBJ1-1, with a possible D match to TRBD1 (5 bases). Trimming cost V 2 bases and J 4 bases, with 14 bases left between them. The CDR3 has 15 amino acids. The germline gives CDR1 MDHEN, CDR2 SYDVKM. The CDR3 loop reads CASSLQRAGSTEAFF. The CDR3 nucleotides read TGTGCCAGCAGTTTACAACGGGCAGGGAGCACTGAAGCTTTCTTT.